These 15 T cell receptor beta chains share one sample of origin, sequenced in a study of blood T cell repertoires in COVID-19. Generated by immunoSEQ multiplex PCR, the TCRdb table keeps only in-frame clones and is missing some. The data hold over 350,000 clones, with 88% observed a single time. Sequences were obtained from PBMCs or T cells enriched from blood (not recorded which). All receptors come from a woman between 18 and 29 years old who had recovered from COVID-19.

This chain connects TRBV5-1 to TRBJ1-2; TRBD1 agrees at 9 bases. The ends lost 0 bases at V and 5 bases at J; junction bases unmatched: 14. CDR3 length equals 18 residues. In germline, CDR1 is SGHRS, CDR2 YFSETQ. The CDR3 region has the DNA TGCGCCAGCAGCTTGGCCGGGTCCGGGACAGGGTATAGTTATGGCTACACCTTC. Translating it yields CASSLAGSGTGYSYGYTF.

In its sample, this clone was seen a few times. The chain has TRBV7-9 and TRBJ1-4; perhaps TRBD1 as D (5 bases). The germline gives CDR1 SEHNR, CDR2 FQNEAQ (reference sequence). Trimming took 5 bases from V and 8 from J, leaving 15 bases between them. The CDR3 extends over 14 amino acids. CDR3 in amino acids: CASSPRGGSEKLFF. Written as DNA, the CDR3 is TGTGCCAGCAGCCCACGGGGGGGAAGCGAAAAACTGTTTTTT.

The chain employs TRBV6-5 and TRBJ2-1; D perhaps matches TRBD1 (6 bases). CDR1 MNHEY and CDR2 SVGAGI come from the germline V gene. V shed 4 bases and J shed 4 bases, with 14 bases lying between them. The CDR3 runs 15 residues. The CDR3: CASSFQGLGYNEQFF. The CDR3 coding sequence is TGTGCCAGCAGTTTCCAGGGGCTGGGATACAATGAGCAGTTCTTC.

V usage is TRBV12-5 and J usage is TRBJ2-3; 11 positions match TRBD1. The CDR3 is 16 residues long. V lost 6 bases to trimming and J lost 2 bases; unmatched junction nucleotides: 7. Germline V gene data show CDR1 as LGHNT and CDR2 as FRNRAP. CDR3 protein: CASGLGTGGVTDTQYF. The DNA of the CDR3 is TGTGCTAGTGGCCTAGGGACAGGGGGTGTCACAGATACGCAGTATTTT.

The gene calls are TRBV25-1 and TRBJ1-1; D not certain. Per germline, CDR1 MGHDK and CDR2 SYGVNS. The V and J ends lost 2 bases and 4 bases respectively, with 8 bases between them. The CDR3 runs to 13 residues. The CDR3 DNA sequence: TGTGCCAGCAGTGAAAATGGCGGCACTGAAGCTTTCTTT. It specifies CASSENGGTEAFF.

The chain is built from TRBV5-1 and TRBJ2-7; 12 bases agree with TRBD2. This CDR3 spans 14 amino acids. Germline lookup yields CDR1 SGHRS and CDR2 YFSETQ. V lost 4 bases to trimming and J lost 6 bases; unmatched junction nucleotides: 5. The CDR3 DNA follows: TGCGCCAGCAGCCCTAGCGGGGGGGACATCGAGCAGTACTTC. Translation: CASSPSGGDIEQYF.

This rearrangement joins TRBV5-4 to TRBJ2-3; TRBD1 matches at 7 bases. The germline V gene has CDR1 SGHNT and CDR2 YYREEE (reference sequence). With 0 bases clipped from V and 1 base from J, the junction kept 5 bases outside the gene matches. The CDR3 sequence is 16 residues long. The CDR3 here is CASSLDGTAGTDTQYF. CDR3 DNA: TGTGCCAGCAGCTTGGATGGGACAGCGGGCACAGATACGCAGTATTTT.

The V and J genes are TRBV5-4 and TRBJ1-2; 10 bases are shared with TRBD1. The CDR3 has 14 amino acids. V lost 0 bases, J lost 6 bases, and 2 bases stayed unmatched. The germline gives CDR1 SGHNT, CDR2 YYREEE (reference sequence). In nucleotides, the CDR3 is TGTGCCAGCAGCTTGGGGACAGGGGGTAATGGCTACACCTTC. Its protein is CASSLGTGGNGYTF.

CDR3 protein: CASSFAGNSPLHF. DNA for the CDR3: TGTGCCAGCAGCTTTGCGGGGAATTCACCCCTCCACTTT. The chain recombines TRBV7-9 with TRBJ1-6; D call uncertain. CDR1 and CDR2 (germline): SEHNR, FQNEAQ (reference sequence). This CDR3 contains 13 residues. V gave up 3 bases and J gave up 7 bases, with 7 bases separating them.

The chain links TRBV24-1 to TRBJ2-2; 10 bases line up with TRBD2. Per germline, CDR1 KGHDR and CDR2 SFDVKD. The V segment lost 1 base and the J segment 6 bases; nucleotides outside the gene matches: 4. The CDR3 totals 16 residues. The CDR3 region is CATSDLPSGGPGELFF. DNA of the CDR3: TGTGCCACCAGTGATTTACCTAGCGGGGGTCCCGGGGAGCTGTTTTTT.

This clone was seen only a few times. V usage is TRBV30 and J usage is TRBJ1-3; TRBD1 matches 9 bases. There are 11 residues in the CDR3. V trimming: 4 bases; J trimming: 10 bases; junction bases outside the gene matches: 2. CDR1 is GTSNPN and CDR2 is SVGIG in the germline V gene (reference sequence). CDR3 DNA: TGTGCCTGGACACAGGGGGCAACCATATATTTT. Translating gives CAWTQGATIYF. The full variable domain, in which reference TRBV30 and TRBJ1-3 provide the parts outside the CDR3, is SQTIHQWPATLVQPVGSPLSLECTVEGTSNPNLYWYRQAAGRGLQLLFYSVGIGQISSEVPQNLSASRPQDRQFILSSKKLLLSDSGFYLCAWTQGATIYFGEGSWLTVV.

This chain joins TRBV5-8 and TRBJ1-1; D uncertain. Germline V gives CDR1 SGHTS, CDR2 YDEGEE. This CDR3 comprises 15 residues. V was clipped by 0 bases and J by 1 base, with 10 bases between them. The CDR3 sequence: CASSLGGGRNTEAFF. The DNA for the CDR3 is TGTGCCAGCAGCTTGGGGGGAGGGAGGAACACTGAAGCTTTCTTT.

The chain recombines TRBV4-3 with TRBJ2-7, with 9 bases aligning to TRBD2. The CDR3 is 16 residues long. CDR1 is LGHNA and CDR2 is YSLEER in the germline V gene. V shed 0 bases and J 4 bases; nucleotides not matched to a gene: 7. DNA of the CDR3: TGCGCCAGCAGCCAAGATTGGGCTAGCGGGGCGTACGAGCAGTACTTC. Amino acids: CASSQDWASGAYEQYF.

V gene TRBV27 combines with J gene TRBJ2-7, with D perhaps matching TRBD1 (5 bases). Looked up from germline, CDR1 is MNHEY and CDR2 is SMNVEV (reference sequence). The CDR3 has 14 amino acids. The V end was cut by 6 bases, the J end by 0 bases, with 12 bases between. The CDR3 nucleotides read TGTGCCAGCAGAGAGGTGGGGCTCTCCTACGAGCAGTACTTC. This codes for CASREVGLSYEQYF.

About this clone: This specimen includes other DNA sequences encoding the same CDR3. The CDR3 loop reads CASSPTGSYEQYF. The CDR3 DNA is TGTGCCAGCAGCCCGACAGGATCCTACGAGCAGTACTTC. The chain joins TRBV7-9 to TRBJ2-7; D is possibly TRBD1 (6 bases). This CDR3 contains 13 residues. V was pared by 5 bases and J by 1 base, with 9 bases between. In germline, CDR1 is SEHNR, CDR2 FQNEAQ (reference sequence).